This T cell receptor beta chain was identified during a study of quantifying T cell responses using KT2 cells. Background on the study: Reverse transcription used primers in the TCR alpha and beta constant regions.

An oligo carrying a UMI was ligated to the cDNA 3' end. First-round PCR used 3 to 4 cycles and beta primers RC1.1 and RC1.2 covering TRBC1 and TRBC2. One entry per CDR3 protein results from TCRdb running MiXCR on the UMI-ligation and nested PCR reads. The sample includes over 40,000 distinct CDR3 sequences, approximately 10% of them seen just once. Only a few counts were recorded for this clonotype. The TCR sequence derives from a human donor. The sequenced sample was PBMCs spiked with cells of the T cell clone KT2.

This chain's CDR3 is CASSQWAGEQYF. Here the CDR3 DNA reads TGTGCCAGCAGCCAGTGGGCCGGGGAGCAGTACTTC. The V call is TRBV3-1, the J call TRBJ2-7; D unclear. From germline, CDR1 is LGHDT and CDR2 YNNKEL (reference sequence). The CDR3 sequence is 12 residues long. Between the trimmed V and J ends, which lost 3 bases and 7 bases, there was a span of 10 bases.